This TCR beta chain is drawn from a study of identifying expanded T cells in peripheral blood. Study-level findings and limits: Variance in clone template counts between roughly 2-week samples significantly increased with total template count across all healthy donors. Roughly 1.2 clones differed between technical replicates, versus roughly 17 and 20 over time.

The sample holds many counts of this clone. Its antigen is not known. With V trimmed by 10 bases and J by 5 bases, 8 bases remained unmatched. The CDR3 is 13 amino acids. The germline CDR1 and CDR2 sequences are MNHEY and SVGAGI. TCRdb's copy holds only in-frame clones and misses some; the assay was immunoSEQ multiplex PCR. The table lists about 85,000 clones, 88% of them singletons. Sequencing was carried out using blood. This clonotype was sampled from a person aged 18 to 75 in good health. The V call is TRBV6-5, the J call TRBJ2-5; 9 bases agree with TRBD2. This CDR3 is CATAGTSRETQYF. CDR3 bases: TGTGCCACCGCCGGGACTAGCCGGGAGACCCAGTACTTC.